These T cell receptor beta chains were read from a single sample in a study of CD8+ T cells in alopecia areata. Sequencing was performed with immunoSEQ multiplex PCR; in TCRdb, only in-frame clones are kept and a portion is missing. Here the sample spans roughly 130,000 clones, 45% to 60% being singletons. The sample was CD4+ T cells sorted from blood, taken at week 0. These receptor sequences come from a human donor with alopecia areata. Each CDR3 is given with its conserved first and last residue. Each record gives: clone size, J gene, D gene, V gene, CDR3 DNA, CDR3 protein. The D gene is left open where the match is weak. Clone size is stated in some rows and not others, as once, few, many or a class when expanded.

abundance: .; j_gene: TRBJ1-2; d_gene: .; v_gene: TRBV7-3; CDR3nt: TGTGCCAGCAGCTTAACAGGGGGAGCCTATGGCTACACCTTC; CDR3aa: CASSLTGGAYGYTF
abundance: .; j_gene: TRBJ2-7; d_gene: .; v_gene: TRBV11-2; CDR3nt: TGTGCCAGCAGCCTAAACACCGGGACCACCGAGCAGTACTTC; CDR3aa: CASSLNTGTTEQYF
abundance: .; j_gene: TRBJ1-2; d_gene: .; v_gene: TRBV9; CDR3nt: TGTGCCAGCAGCGTAACTCCAGGGGAAAACTATGGCTACACCTTC; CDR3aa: CASSVTPGENYGYTF
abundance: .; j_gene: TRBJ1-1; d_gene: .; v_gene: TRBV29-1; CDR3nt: TGCAGCGTGGCCAGGGGCACTGAAGCTTTCTTT; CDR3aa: CSVARGTEAFF
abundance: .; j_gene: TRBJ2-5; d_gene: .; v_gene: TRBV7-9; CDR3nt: TGTGCCAGCAGCTTAGTAGGGCAAGAGACCCAGTACTTC; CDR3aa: CASSLVGQETQYF
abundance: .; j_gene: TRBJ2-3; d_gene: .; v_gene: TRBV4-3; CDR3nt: TGCGCCAGCAGCCAAGAAGCCGCGGAAAGCACAGATACGCAGTATTTT; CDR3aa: CASSQEAAESTDTQYF
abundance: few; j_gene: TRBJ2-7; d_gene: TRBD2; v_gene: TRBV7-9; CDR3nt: TGTGCCAGCAGCTTATGGGTGACTAGCGGAAGCTCCTACGAGCAGTACTTC; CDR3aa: CASSLWVTSGSSYEQYF
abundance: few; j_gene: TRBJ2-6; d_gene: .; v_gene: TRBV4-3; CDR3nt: TGCGCCAGCAGCCAGACCATGGGGGCCTCTGGGGCCAACGTCCTGACTTTC; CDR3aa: CASSQTMGASGANVLTF
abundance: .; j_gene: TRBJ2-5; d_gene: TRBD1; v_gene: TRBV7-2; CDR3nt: TGTGCCAGCAGCTTTCAGGGACAGAATGCGGAGACCCAGTACTTC; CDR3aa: CASSFQGQNAETQYF
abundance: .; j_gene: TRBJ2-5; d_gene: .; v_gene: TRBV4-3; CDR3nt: TGCGCCAGCAGCCAAGACGGACGGAGACAAGAGACCCAGTACTTC; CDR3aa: CASSQDGRRQETQYF
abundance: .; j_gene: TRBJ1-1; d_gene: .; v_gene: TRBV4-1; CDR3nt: TGCGCCAGCAGCCAAGATCTTACAGGAGCTCAAGCTTTCTTT; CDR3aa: CASSQDLTGAQAFF
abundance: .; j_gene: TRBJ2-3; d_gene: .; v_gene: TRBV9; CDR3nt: TGTGCCAGCAATCGCGAGGCAGGGGCGCAGTATTTT; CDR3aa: CASNREAGAQYF
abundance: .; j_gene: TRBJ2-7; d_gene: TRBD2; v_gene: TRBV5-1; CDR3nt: TGCGCCAGCAGCCTGGGGCGGACTAGCGGGAGCGAGCAGTACTTC; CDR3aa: CASSLGRTSGSEQYF
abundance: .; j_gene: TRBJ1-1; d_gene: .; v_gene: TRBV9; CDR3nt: TGTGCCAGCAGCGTAGATGCAGGTACTGAAGCTTTCTTT; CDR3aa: CASSVDAGTEAFF
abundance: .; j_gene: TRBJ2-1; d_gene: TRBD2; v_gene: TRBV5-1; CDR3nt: TGCGCCAGCAGCCCACGGGGGGAGGGCAATGAGCAGTTCTTC; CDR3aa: CASSPRGEGNEQFF
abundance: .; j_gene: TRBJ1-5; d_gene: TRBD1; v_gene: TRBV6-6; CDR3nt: TGTGCCAGCAGACGACAGGGGGGTGGCAATCAGCCCCAGCATTTT; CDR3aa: CASRRQGGGNQPQHF
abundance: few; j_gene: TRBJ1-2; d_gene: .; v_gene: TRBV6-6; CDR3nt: TGTGCCAGCAGTCCCCTTCCCGGACAGTATGGCTACACCTTC; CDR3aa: CASSPLPGQYGYTF
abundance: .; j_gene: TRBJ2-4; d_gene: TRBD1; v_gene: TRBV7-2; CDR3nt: TGTGCCAGCAGCCCCTTGGCCAGGGGGCTTTACATTCAGTACTTC; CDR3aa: CASSPLARGLYIQYF
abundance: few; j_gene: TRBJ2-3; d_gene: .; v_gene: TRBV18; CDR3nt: TGTGCCAGCTCACAGGACCGCCGCACAGATACGCAGTATTTT; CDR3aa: CASSQDRRTDTQYF
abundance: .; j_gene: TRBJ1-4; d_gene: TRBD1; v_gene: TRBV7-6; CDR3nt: TGTGCCAGCAGCTTCGGACAGGGGGTAACTAATGAAAAACTGTTTTTT; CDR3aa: CASSFGQGVTNEKLFF